Included here is one T cell receptor beta chain sequence, with context. This clone is medium-sized (0.01 to 0.1%). No cognate antigen has been identified for it. No per-base quality is available; no much larger clone lies one base away. The trial excluded patients who had a history of autoimmune disease or were on systemic immunosuppression. In every dose cohort, peripheral blood was drawn for TCR sequencing at baseline, cycle 4 day 1, and cycle 7 day 1. Samples were obtained from an open-label, multicenter, first-in-human phase I dose-escalation trial of ivuxolimab. The trial enrolled adults with locally advanced or metastatic head and neck squamous cell, hepatocellular, melanoma or renal cell carcinoma. Before TCR sequencing, CD4+ and CD8+ T cells were separately sorted from peripheral blood. The data are from a study of OX40 agonist ivuxolimab in advanced cancers. Background on the whole study: Ivuxolimab, which targeted the costimulatory receptor OX40 (CD134), was an agonistic, fully human IgG2 monoclonal antibody. Of the roughly 54 patients in dose escalation, about 20 had hepatocellular carcinoma, some 15 had melanoma, 9 had renal cell carcinoma and 9 had head and neck cancer. Partial responses occurred in three dose-escalation patients: two with cutaneous melanoma and one with hepatocellular carcinoma. The paper covers the monotherapy dose-escalation part of the phase I ivuxolimab trial, which included N of about 50 patients. Intravenous ivuxolimab was administered to patients every 2 weeks at six dose levels: 0.01, 0.1, 0.3, 1.5, 3 and 10 mg/kg. Peripheral TCRbeta sequencing aimed to test whether ivuxolimab altered TCR sequence diversity and caused clonal T-cell expansion. In the dose-escalation cohort, 82.7% of patients were male, and the mean age was approximately 64 years, with a range of 23 to 79. Patients were allowed to have had prior anti-PD-1, anti-PD-L1 or anti-CTLA-4 therapy, and less than 45% of the dose-escalation patients had previously received checkpoint inhibitors.

The CDR3 runs 11 amino acids, cysteine and phenylalanine included. Only the CDR3 DNA stays, 33 bases, in frame from base 1. Reading the germline V gene gives CDR1 SNHLY and CDR2 FYNNEI. Germline trimming amounts to 11 bases on V and 6 bases on J, with 2 as the count of junction bases outside the gene matches. The paper as a whole reports these results and caveats: Which antigens the clonally expanded peripheral T cells were specific for was not determined. After ivuxolimab, CD8+ T cells had more expanded clones than CD4+ T cells on average. Partial responders in the 0.1-3.0 mg/kg groups had among the lowest normalized peripheral clonal expansion, especially among CD8+ T cells. Low levels of normalized T-cell clonal expansion were also seen in some patients who did not respond. At doses of 0.1 to 3.0 mg/kg, clonal expansion of both CD4+ and CD8+ T cells in blood was seen between baseline and week 6.

Genomic DNA was isolated from the sorted cells so that the TCRbeta CDR3 region could be sequenced. TCRbeta CDR3 regions were sequenced using the immunoSEQ Assay. The clones in this table, taken by TCRdb from immuneACCESS, are in-frame only. Not every clone is retained; where verified, under half of the shortfall comes from an unresolved V gene, and the cause of the rest is unknown. Counted in this sample were about 69,000 clones; more than 70% of them appeared once. The top ten constitute under 6.5% of the sample. The rearranged chain carries TRBV2 and TRBJ1-4; the central 8 bases match TRBD1. The specimen comprised CD4+ or CD8+ T cells sorted from blood, sampled in a trial of the OX40 agonist ivuxolimab. The source of this sequence is an adult with an advanced solid tumor such as melanoma, head and neck, liver or kidney cancer. The nucleotides read TGTGCCGGGGGACAGGATGAAAAACTGTTTTTT. Its coded protein is CAGGQDEKLFF.